Reported below is one T cell receptor beta chain. The target antigen is unknown. V was clipped by 3 bases and J by 7 bases, with 19 bases between them. CDR1 and CDR2 (germline): MDHEN, SYDVKM. This CDR3 comprises 16 residues. The source of the sample is a study of shared clonotypes between healthy human individuals. The study, taken as a whole, reports: Researchers found naive subsets generally carried larger estimated richness than memory subsets. The small donor group covered limited genetic and exposure diversity.

An assay was performed, and its level was deep. Several immunoSEQ plates received, in even portions, the genomic DNA of each subset. Some clones are missing from TCRdb's copy, which holds only in-frame ones; the method was immunoSEQ multiplex PCR. Altogether roughly 700,000 clones are present, over 65% being singletons, with the ten largest covering 1.5% to 2%. The origin of this receptor is a woman aged 25 to 39 in good health. The chain links TRBV28 to TRBJ1-5, with D possibly being TRBD1 (6 bases). Sequencing was carried out using memory CD4+ T cells sorted from blood. This sample's subset: CD45RA-negative fraction. This chain's CDR3 is CASSLRRRGAGQPQHF. The CDR3 nucleotides are TGTGCCAGCAGTTTGAGGCGCAGGGGAGCGGGGCAGCCCCAGCATTTT.